The 21 T cell receptor beta chains given below trace back to one sample, sequenced in a study of shared clonotypes between healthy human individuals. Profiling relied on immunoSEQ multiplex PCR, and the TCRdb table lists in-frame clones only, not all of them. Altogether fewer than 850,000 clones are present, about three quarters being singletons, with the ten largest covering 1.8%. The sample comprised memory CD4+ T cells sorted from blood. Noted subset: CD45RA-negative fraction. These receptors all stem from a woman aged 25 to 39 in good health.

The chain combines TRBV4-1 with TRBJ2-5, with 7 bases aligning to TRBD2. Germline lookup yields CDR1 MGHRA and CDR2 YSYEKL. The V gene end was trimmed by 1 base and the J gene end by 3 bases; junction bases not matched to a gene: 11. There are 17 residues in the CDR3. The CDR3 reads CASSQVGLADLKETQYF. The CDR3 coding sequence is TGCGCCAGCAGCCAAGTGGGGCTAGCGGACCTCAAAGAGACCCAGTACTTC.

This chain uses TRBV20-1 with TRBJ2-7; possible D gene TRBD2, 6 bases. The CDR3 consists of 11 residues. Trimming cost V 8 bases and J 5 bases, with 13 bases left between them. The germline CDR1 and CDR2 sequences are DFQATT and SNEGSKA (reference sequence). The CDR3 sequence is CSPKGGDEQYF. In DNA form, the CDR3 reads TGCAGTCCAAAGGGCGGGGACGAGCAGTACTTC.

The chain couples TRBV28 to TRBJ1-2; D is possibly TRBD1 (5 bases). This CDR3 has 16 residues. Trimming cost V 5 bases and J 7 bases, with 23 bases left between them. Germline assignment: CDR1 MDHEN and CDR2 SYDVKM. CDR3 in amino acids: CASSPPAGTTRLGYTF. CDR3 nucleotide sequence: TGTGCCAGCAGTCCCCCGGCCGGGACGACTCGGCTTGGCTACACCTTC.

This chain joins TRBV9 and TRBJ1-1; D may be TRBD1 (5 bases). The CDR3 is made up of 15 amino acids. V shed 0 bases and J shed 5 bases, with 14 bases lying between them. Germline-derived CDR1 and CDR2 are SGDLS and YYNGEE. In DNA form, the CDR3 reads TGTGCCAGCAGCGTAGTTCGGCAGGGCTTAACTGAAGCTTTCTTT. Residues: CASSVVRQGLTEAFF.

This rearrangement joins TRBV29-1 to TRBJ2-5; 7 bases are a match to TRBD2. Germline-derived CDR1 and CDR2 are SQVTM and ANQGSEA. CDR3 length: 13 amino acids. Germline trimming cut 3 bases from V and 7 bases from J; bases unmatched to any gene: 8. The CDR3 DNA follows: TGCAGCGTTGAGTGGGGAGGGAAGGGGACCCAGTACTTC. Its translation is CSVEWGGKGTQYF.

The chain employs TRBV6-1 and TRBJ2-7; TRBD2 aligns across 11 bases. With 2 bases clipped from V and 2 bases from J, the junction kept 2 bases outside the gene matches. Germline CDR1 is MNHNS and CDR2 is SASEGT. This CDR3 is 15 amino acids long. The CDR3 sequence: CASSEPGLAAYEQYF. CDR3 DNA: TGTGCCAGCAGTGAACCGGGACTAGCGGCCTACGAGCAGTACTTC.

This clone has only a few counts. This chain joins TRBV10-1 and TRBJ2-7; TRBD2 might be the D (5 bases). V lost 0 bases to trimming and J lost 2 bases, with 14 bases between them. Germline V lookup: CDR1 WNHNN, CDR2 SYGVQD (reference sequence). The CDR3 runs to 16 residues. This CDR3 is CASSESRRGSTYEQYF. As DNA, the CDR3 is TGCGCCAGCAGTGAGTCGCGCAGAGGGAGCACCTACGAGCAGTACTTC.

The chain links TRBV15 to TRBJ2-6; the D gene is possibly TRBD1 (5 bases). The V end lost 0 bases, the J end lost 0 bases, and 9 bases lay between the germline ends. The CDR3 loop spans 17 amino acids. Germline V gives CDR1 LNHNV, CDR2 YYDKDF (reference sequence). The DNA for the CDR3 is TGTGCCACCAGCAGAGAACGACAGCCCTCTGGGGCCAACGTCCTGACTTTC. It codes for CATSRERQPSGANVLTF.

The chain has TRBV5-1 and TRBJ1-1; weak D call: TRBD1 (5 bases). Between the trimmed V and J ends, which lost 2 bases and 4 bases, there was a span of 9 bases. Germline lookup yields CDR1 SGHRS and CDR2 YFSETQ. The length of the CDR3 is 13 residues. The CDR3 region has the DNA TGCGCCAGCAGCTTCCAGGGTGGCACTGAAGCTTTCTTT. This codes for CASSFQGGTEAFF.

The chain has TRBV5-1 and TRBJ2-7, with TRBD1 matching over 8 bases. The CDR3 has 16 residues. V gave up 1 base and J gave up 0 bases; unmatched junction bases: 6. Germline CDR1 and CDR2: SGHRS and YFSETQ. The CDR3 here is CASSLYGGQDSYEQYF. CDR3 nucleotide sequence: TGCGCCAGCAGCTTGTACGGGGGACAGGACTCCTACGAGCAGTACTTC.

The rearrangement uses TRBV5-1 and TRBJ1-1, with no clear D. Germline V lookup: CDR1 SGHRS, CDR2 YFSETQ. V was clipped by 3 bases and J by 0 bases, with 18 bases between them. The CDR3 covers 17 residues. The CDR3 DNA is TGCGCCAGCAGCTCGAATGCAGGATGGGTTTTGAACACTGAAGCTTTCTTT. Its translation: CASSSNAGWVLNTEAFF.

This chain uses TRBV6-5 with TRBJ1-1; D unresolved. Germline values: CDR1 MNHEY, CDR2 SVGAGI. The CDR3 contains 15 residues. V lost 4 bases and J lost 5, with 17 bases in between. Here the CDR3 DNA reads TGTGCCAGCAGTTTAGGTCTTACTACGAAAACTGAAGCTTTCTTT. Translating it yields CASSLGLTTKTEAFF.

The chain joins TRBV18 to TRBJ1-2, with a tentative D call TRBD1 (6 bases). The CDR3 extends over 17 amino acids. Germline lookup yields CDR1 KGHSH and CDR2 LQKENI. The V and J ends lost 3 bases and 4 bases respectively, with 21 bases between them. The CDR3 DNA reads TGTGCCAGCTCACCCCCCGGACAGACCGCTCAAATCTATGGCTACACCTTC. It is translated as CASSPPGQTAQIYGYTF.

The chain links TRBV18 to TRBJ2-7; D not resolved. V lost 3 bases to trimming and J lost 7 bases, with 13 bases between them. CDR1 is KGHSH and CDR2 is LQKENI in the germline V gene. This CDR3 has 13 residues. Written as DNA, the CDR3 is TGTGCCAGCTCACCCATGGGAAGTTGGGAGCAGTACTTC. Encoded protein: CASSPMGSWEQYF. Together with reference TRBV18 and TRBJ2-7, the CDR3 gives the full variable domain: NAGVMQNPRHLVRRRGQEARLRCSPMKGHSHVYWYRQLPEEGLKFMVYLQKENIIDESGMPKERFSAEFPKEGPSILRIQQVVRGDSAAYFCASSPMGSWEQYFGPGTRLTVT.

The chain is built from TRBV27 and TRBJ2-6; D gene ambiguous. V was trimmed by 0 bases and J by 2 bases, leaving 8 bases between them. The CDR3 length is 16 residues. Germline V gene lookup returns CDR1 MNHEY and CDR2 SMNVEV (reference sequence). CDR3 amino acids: CASSLSWVAGANVLTF. CDR3 coding DNA: TGTGCCAGCAGTTTATCCTGGGTAGCTGGGGCCAACGTCCTGACTTTC.

The gene calls are TRBV19 and TRBJ2-3, with 8 bases aligning to TRBD2. The germline V gene has CDR1 LNHDA and CDR2 SQIVND (reference sequence). V shed 5 bases and J 6 bases; nucleotides not matched to a gene: 1. The CDR3 sequence is 12 residues long. CDR3 coding DNA: TGTGCCAGTAGTGGCGGGGGGGATACGCAGTATTTT. It yields the protein CASSGGGDTQYF.

V is TRBV6-5 and J is TRBJ1-1, with a tentative D call TRBD1 (5 bases). The V and J ends lost 3 bases and 4 bases respectively, with 12 bases between them. This CDR3 is built from 14 residues. Germline assignment: CDR1 MNHEY and CDR2 SVGAGI. The CDR3 bases are TGTGCCAGCAGTTATTTAGGTCAGGGCACTGAAGCTTTCTTT. It specifies CASSYLGQGTEAFF.

V gene TRBV19 combines with J gene TRBJ2-1; no firm D call. This CDR3 spans 15 amino acids. Trimming cost V 3 bases and J 0 bases, with 9 bases left between them. Germline CDR1 is LNHDA and CDR2 is SQIVND (reference sequence). The CDR3 reads CASSIGGNSYNEQFF. CDR3 DNA sequence: TGTGCCAGTAGTATCGGCGGAAACTCCTACAATGAGCAGTTCTTC. The entire variable domain, with the rest obtained from reference TRBV19 and TRBJ2-1, is as follows: DGGITQSPKYLFRKEGQNVTLSCEQNLNHDAMYWYRQDPGQGLRLIYYSQIVNDFQKGDIAEGYSVSREKKESFPLTVTSAQKNPTAFYLCASSIGGNSYNEQFFGPGTRLTVL.

This clone occurred once. The gene calls are TRBV18 and TRBJ2-7; tentative D call: TRBD1 (5 bases). Germline V CDR1 and CDR2: KGHSH, LQKENI. CDR3 length: 13 amino acids. Trimming stripped 3 bases from V and 5 bases from J, with 11 bases between. Here the CDR3 reads CASSPTVTDEQYF. The CDR3 DNA reads TGTGCCAGCTCACCGACAGTGACGGACGAGCAGTACTTC.

This clone was seen more than once but under ten times. The genes are TRBV5-1 and TRBJ2-1; TRBD1 or TRBD2 may be the D gene (5 bases each). This CDR3 contains 16 residues. CDR1 SGHRS and CDR2 YFSETQ come from the germline V gene. The ends were cut back, 2 bases at V and 3 bases at J, with 15 bases in the middle. In DNA, the CDR3 is TGCGCCAGCAGCTTTACGGCCGGGACGTACTACAATGAGCAGTTCTTC. This sequence encodes CASSFTAGTYYNEQFF.

The chain joins TRBV11-2 to TRBJ2-7; D is uncertain. The CDR3 consists of 13 residues. V was trimmed by 3 bases and J by 4 bases, leaving 10 bases between them. From germline, CDR1 is SGHAT and CDR2 FQNNGV. CDR3: CASSFSPDYEQYF. The DNA for the CDR3 is TGTGCCAGCAGCTTTAGTCCGGATTACGAGCAGTACTTC.